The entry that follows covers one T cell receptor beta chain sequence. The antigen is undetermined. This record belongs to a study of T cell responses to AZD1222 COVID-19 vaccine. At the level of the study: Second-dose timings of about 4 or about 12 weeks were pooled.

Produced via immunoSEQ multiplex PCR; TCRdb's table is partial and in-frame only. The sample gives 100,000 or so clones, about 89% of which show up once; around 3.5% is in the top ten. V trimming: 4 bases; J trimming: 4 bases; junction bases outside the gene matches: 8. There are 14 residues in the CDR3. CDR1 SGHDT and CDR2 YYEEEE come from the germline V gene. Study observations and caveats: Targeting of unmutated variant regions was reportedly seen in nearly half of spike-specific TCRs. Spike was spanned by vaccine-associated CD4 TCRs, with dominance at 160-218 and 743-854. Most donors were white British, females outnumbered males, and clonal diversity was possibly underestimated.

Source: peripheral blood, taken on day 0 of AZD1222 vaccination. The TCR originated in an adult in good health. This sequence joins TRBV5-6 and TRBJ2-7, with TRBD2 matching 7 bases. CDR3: CASSRELARYEQYF. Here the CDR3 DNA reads TGTGCCAGCAGCAGGGAACTAGCGAGGTACGAGCAGTACTTC.